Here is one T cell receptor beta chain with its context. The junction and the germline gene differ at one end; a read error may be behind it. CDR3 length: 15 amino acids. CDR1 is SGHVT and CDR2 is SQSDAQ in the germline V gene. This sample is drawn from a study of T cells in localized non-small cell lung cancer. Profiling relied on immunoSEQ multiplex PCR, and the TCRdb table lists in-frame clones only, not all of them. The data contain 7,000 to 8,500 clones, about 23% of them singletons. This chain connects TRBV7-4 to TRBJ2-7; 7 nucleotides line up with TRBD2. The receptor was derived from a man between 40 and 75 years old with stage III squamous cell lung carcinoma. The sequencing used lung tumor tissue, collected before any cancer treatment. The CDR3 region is CASSVAGSPSYEQYF. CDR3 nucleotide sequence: TGTGCCAGCAGCGTAGCGGGTTCCCCCTCCTACGAGCAGTACTTC.